This is a list of T cell receptor beta chains from one sample in a study of blood T cell repertoires in COVID-19. TCRdb's table, derived via immunoSEQ multiplex PCR, lists solely in-frame clones and lacks some. The sample holds about 120,000 clones; 79% are singletons and the top ten take approximately 4.2%. Sequenced: peripheral blood. The source of these receptors is an elderly woman with acute or convalescent COVID-19. CDR3s include the opening cysteine and the closing phenylalanine or tryptophan. A D gene is named only where the DNA matches it firmly. Only some rows state a clone size, as once, few, many or a class for expanded clones.

TRBD2,TRBV7-3,.,TRBJ2-3,CASSLGLAGHGDTQYF,TGTGCCAGCAGCTTAGGGCTAGCGGGGCATGGAGATACGCAGTATTTT
TRBD1,TRBV30,.,TRBJ2-7,CAWSYTGQGSGQYF,TGTGCCTGGAGCTACACGGGACAGGGGAGTGGGCAGTACTTC
TRBD1,TRBV2,.,TRBJ1-1,CASKSDRVNTEAFF,TGTGCCAGCAAATCGGACAGGGTGAACACTGAAGCTTTCTTT
.,TRBV4-3,.,TRBJ1-1,CASGFDSITEAFF,TGCGCCAGCGGATTTGACTCAATCACTGAAGCTTTCTTT
.,TRBV6-2/TRBV6-3,.,TRBJ2-7,CASSPTKYEQYF,TGTGCCAGCAGCCCAACTAAGTACGAGCAGTACTTC
.,TRBV11-2,few,TRBJ2-7,CASSRLDSYEQYF,TGTGCCAGCAGTCGACTAGACTCCTACGAGCAGTACTTC
.,TRBV7-2,.,TRBJ2-7,CASSLARTYEQYF,TGTGCCAGCAGCTTAGCGCGGACATACGAGCAGTACTTC
TRBD1,TRBV6-4,.,TRBJ1-1,CASSTDRGTEAFF,TGTGCCAGCAGTACCGACAGGGGCACTGAAGCTTTCTTT
TRBD2,TRBV4-3,.,TRBJ2-5,CASSPFFGRGGVETQYF,TGCGCCAGCAGCCCGTTTTTTGGGCGGGGGGGCGTTGAGACCCAGTACTTC
TRBD1,TRBV5-4,few,TRBJ1-1,CASSSGTGGLLGTEAFF,TGTGCCAGCAGCTCAGGGACAGGGGGCTTGTTGGGCACTGAAGCTTTCTTT
.,TRBV18,.,TRBJ2-1,CASSNREEQFF,TGTGCCAGCTCCAACCGGGAGGAGCAGTTCTTC
.,TRBV7-9,.,TRBJ2-1,CASSPDGGSSSYNEQFF,TGTGCCAGCAGCCCGGATGGGGGGTCGAGCTCCTACAATGAGCAGTTCTTC
.,TRBV6-6,.,TRBJ1-5,CASSYRENQPQHF,TGTGCCAGCAGTTACCGGGAGAATCAGCCCCAGCATTTT
.,TRBV5-1,once,TRBJ2-1,CASSPPAGRYNEQFF,TGCGCCAGCAGCCCGCCGGCAGGGCGATACAATGAGCAGTTCTTC
TRBD1,TRBV30,.,TRBJ1-4,CACKKGGSEKLFF,TGTGCCTGTAAGAAAGGGGGCAGTGAAAAACTGTTTTTT
.,TRBV7-2,.,TRBJ1-1,CASSRNPGAEAFF,TGTGCCAGCAGCCGTAACCCAGGGGCTGAAGCTTTCTTT
TRBD1,TRBV5-4,few,TRBJ1-1,CASSLQGALEAFF,TGTGCCAGCAGCTTACAGGGGGCTCTTGAAGCTTTCTTT
TRBD1,TRBV2,.,TRBJ1-1,CASRDRGPEAFF,TGTGCCAGCAGGGACAGGGGCCCTGAAGCTTTCTTT
.,TRBV2,few,TRBJ2-3,CASSEGVGPDTQYF,TGTGCCAGCAGTGAAGGGGTGGGGCCAGATACGCAGTATTTT
.,TRBV19,.,TRBJ1-4,CASSTAFGKLFF,TGTGCCAGTAGTACCGCTTTCGGAAAACTGTTTTTT
.,TRBV6-6,.,TRBJ2-3,CASSYLLARDTQYF,TGTGCCAGCAGTTACTTACTAGCTAGAGATACGCAGTATTTT
.,TRBV7-9,.,TRBJ2-3,CASSLLSDTQYF,TGTGCCAGCAGCTTACTTTCCGATACGCAGTATTTT
TRBD1,TRBV2,.,TRBJ1-2,CASSSDRAYYGYTF,TGTGCCAGCAGTTCGGACAGGGCCTACTATGGCTACACCTTC
TRBD1,TRBV14,.,TRBJ1-2,CASSRLTGGHGYTF,TGTGCCAGCAGCCGATTGACAGGGGGTCACGGCTACACCTTC
TRBD1,TRBV4-3,.,TRBJ1-1,CASSQSRQGATEAFF,TGCGCCAGCAGCCAAAGTCGGCAGGGGGCCACTGAAGCTTTCTTT
TRBD1,TRBV29-1,few,TRBJ1-1,CSVRDRGRGNTEAFF,TGCAGCGTTAGGGACAGGGGAAGGGGGAACACTGAAGCTTTCTTT
TRBD1,TRBV28,.,TRBJ2-5,CASTLPGQGQETQYF,TGTGCCAGCACCCTCCCCGGACAGGGGCAAGAGACCCAGTACTTC
.,TRBV3-1/TRBV3-2,once,TRBJ1-5,CASSQDLGQPQHF,TGTGCCAGCAGCCAAGATCTGGGCCAGCCCCAGCATTTT
.,TRBV19,.,TRBJ1-5,CASSLYDGDNQPQHF,TGTGCCAGTAGTCTCTACGACGGAGACAATCAGCCCCAGCATTTT
.,TRBV7-2,.,TRBJ1-2,CASSLVRGPYTF,TGTGCCAGCAGCTTAGTGCGGGGTCCCTACACCTTC
.,TRBV27,few,TRBJ1-6,CASSFQLAGSPLHF,TGTGCCAGCAGTTTTCAGTTGGCGGGTTCACCCCTCCACTTT
.,TRBV19,.,TRBJ1-5,CASSRQPSNQPQHF,TGTGCCAGTAGTCGACAGCCAAGCAATCAGCCCCAGCATTTT
TRBD1,TRBV5-1,.,TRBJ1-1,CASSLARGTGTNTEAFF,TGCGCCAGCAGCTTGGCCCGGGGGACAGGGACGAACACTGAAGCTTTCTTT
.,TRBV4-3,.,TRBJ2-7,CASSQVAGWEQYF,TGCGCCAGCAGCCAAGTTGCAGGGTGGGAGCAGTACTTC
.,TRBV6-2/TRBV6-3,.,TRBJ2-1,CASSYLRGANEQFF,TGTGCCAGCAGTTATCTACGGGGGGCGAATGAGCAGTTCTTC
TRBD1,TRBV3-1/TRBV3-2,.,TRBJ2-1,CASSPLGQGGHNEQFF,TGTGCCAGCAGCCCCTTAGGACAGGGGGGTCACAATGAGCAGTTCTTC
TRBD1,TRBV2,.,TRBJ2-7,CASSDDRAHEQYF,TGTGCCAGCAGCGACGACAGGGCTCACGAGCAGTACTTC
.,TRBV5-1,.,TRBJ1-1,CASSLDGVNTEAFF,TGCGCCAGCAGCTTGGACGGGGTTAACACTGAAGCTTTCTTT
TRBD2,TRBV10-2,.,TRBJ2-2,CASRKTSTAGELFF,TGCGCCAGCAGGAAGACTAGCACCGCCGGGGAGCTGTTTTTT
.,TRBV7-9,.,TRBJ1-4,CASSLPVRGGEKLFF,TGTGCCAGCAGCTTACCTGTCAGGGGTGGAGAAAAACTGTTTTTT
TRBD1,TRBV5-4,.,TRBJ1-6,CASSLDRGETPLHF,TGTGCCAGCAGCTTGGACAGGGGTGAGACACCCCTCCACTTT